A selection of T cell receptor beta chains follows, all from one sample in a study of shared clonotypes between healthy human individuals. Measured with immunoSEQ multiplex PCR; TCRdb has only the in-frame clones, and not every one. There are a few million clones in the sample; around 94% occur only once, and roughly 0.14% lies in the top ten. Specimen: naive CD4+ T cells sorted from blood. The receptors stem from a man between 18 and 29 years old in good health. The CDR3 runs from the conserved cysteine through the conserved F or W. The D gene is left open where the match is weak. Size is omitted from some rows. Given values are once, few, many or a class for expanded clones.

cdr3_length j_call v_call clone_size d_call cdr3_aa cdr3_nt
15 TRBJ2-7 TRBV27 . TRBD2 CASGTPRRGDYEQYF TGTGCCAGCGGAACCCCGCGGCGGGGGGACTACGAGCAGTACTTC
13 TRBJ1-4 TRBV2 . . CASSEWTSGGLFF TGTGCCAGCAGTGAGTGGACGTCTGGGGGACTGTTTTTT
13 TRBJ2-5 TRBV28 . . CASSKTLGETQYF TGTGCCAGCAGTAAAACGTTGGGGGAGACCCAGTACTTC
15 TRBJ2-4 TRBV7-8 . . CASSLNVWSKNIQYF TGTGCCAGCAGCTTAAATGTTTGGAGTAAAAACATTCAGTACTTC
12 TRBJ1-2 TRBV2 once . CASSEEGYGYTF TGTGCCAGCAGTGAAGAAGGCTATGGCTACACCTTC
15 TRBJ2-7 TRBV2 . TRBD2 CASSDRTSGNHEQYF TGTGCCAGCAGTGATAGGACTAGCGGCAACCACGAGCAGTACTTC
15 TRBJ2-5 TRBV28 once . CASSLLAYNQETQYF TGTGCCAGCAGTCTACTCGCCTATAATCAAGAGACCCAGTACTTC
14 TRBJ1-6 TRBV6-1 . . CASKRVEPNSPLHF TGTGCCAGCAAACGAGTAGAGCCGAATTCACCCCTCCACTTT
14 TRBJ1-1 TRBV13 . TRBD1 CASSLGQSNTEAFF TGTGCCAGCAGCTTGGGACAGTCTAACACTGAAGCTTTCTTT
13 TRBJ2-1 TRBV4-1 . . CASSQDRVNEQFF TGCGCCAGCAGCCAAGATCGAGTAAATGAGCAGTTCTTC
19 TRBJ2-1 TRBV7-9 . . CASSFRGQVHGGSYNEQFF TGTGCCAGCAGCTTTAGAGGACAGGTCCACGGGGGCTCCTACAATGAGCAGTTCTTC
16 TRBJ1-3 TRBV28 . . CASSPSGGFSGNTIYF TGTGCCAGCAGTCCCTCTGGGGGTTTCTCTGGAAACACCATATATTTT
14 TRBJ2-5 TRBV29-1 . . CSVDGEPLGETQYF TGCAGCGTTGACGGGGAGCCTCTAGGAGAGACCCAGTACTTC
14 TRBJ1-5 TRBV7-9 . . CASSLKDSNQPQHF TGTGCCAGCAGCTTAAAGGACAGTAATCAGCCCCAGCATTTT
15 TRBJ2-1 TRBV10-3 . . CAIMYGASSYNEQFF TGTGCCATCATGTACGGGGCGAGCTCCTACAATGAGCAGTTCTTC
12 TRBJ2-7 TRBV6-5 . . CASSPGSYEQYF TGTGCCAGCAGCCCCGGCTCCTACGAGCAGTACTTC
15 TRBJ1-3 TRBV10-2 . . CASSVHANSGNTIYF TGCGCCAGCAGCGTCCATGCGAACTCTGGAAACACCATATATTTT
15 TRBJ1-1 TRBV21-1 . . CASSIEGVENTEAFF TGTGCCAGCAGCATTGAAGGGGTCGAGAACACTGAAGCTTTCTTT
16 TRBJ2-1 TRBV5-1 few TRBD2 CASSLAGAAGGNEQFF TGCGCCAGCAGCTTGGCCGGTGCGGCGGGGGGTAATGAGCAGTTCTTC
16 TRBJ1-2 TRBV19 . . CASKENRQAPNYGYTF TGTGCCAGTAAAGAAAACCGACAGGCCCCTAACTATGGCTACACCTTC
15 TRBJ1-2 TRBV2 . . CASSLIRESRYGYTF TGTGCCAGCAGTCTCATCCGGGAGTCCAGGTATGGCTACACCTTC
16 TRBJ2-7 TRBV7-2 . TRBD2 CASSLAASGAPYEQYF TGTGCCAGCAGCTTAGCGGCTAGCGGGGCCCCCTACGAGCAGTACTTC
16 TRBJ2-3 TRBV27 . TRBD2 CATWKGAGGNTDTQYF TGTGCCACCTGGAAAGGGGCGGGGGGAAACACAGATACGCAGTATTTT
12 TRBJ1-1 TRBV6-5 . . CASRRGNTEAFF TGTGCCAGCAGGAGGGGGAACACTGAAGCTTTCTTT
16 TRBJ2-5 TRBV2 . . CASSDPWTWDQETQYF TGTGCCAGCAGCGACCCCTGGACTTGGGACCAAGAGACCCAGTACTTC
16 TRBJ1-2 TRBV6-5 . TRBD1 CASSYSMAGGGYGYTF TGTGCCAGCAGTTACTCGATGGCAGGGGGAGGGTATGGCTACACCTTC
14 TRBJ2-7 TRBV18 . . CASSPVQGLYEQYF TGTGCCAGCTCACCAGTGCAGGGTCTCTACGAGCAGTACTTC
13 TRBJ2-2 TRBV5-6 . . CASSLGRAGELFF TGTGCCAGCAGCTTGGGGCGCGCCGGGGAGCTGTTTTTT
16 TRBJ1-5 TRBV6-6 . TRBD1 CASSSPQGNSVQPQHF TGTGCCAGCAGTTCCCCACAGGGGAATAGCGTTCAGCCCCAGCATTTT
14 TRBJ2-1 TRBV28 . . CASTRGGYYNEQFF TGTGCCAGCACGAGGGGGGGGTACTACAATGAGCAGTTCTTC
18 TRBJ2-1 TRBV6-4 . . CASSVCGEITSSYNEQFF TGTGCCAGCAGTGTTTGCGGGGAGATAACGAGCTCCTACAATGAGCAGTTCTTC